This T cell receptor (beta chain) was profiled in a study of PD-1 blockade in classical Hodgkin lymphoma. Findings and limits, study-wide: Relapsed/refractory patients reportedly had lower baseline diversity than newly diagnosed patients.

On this clone itself: Antigen specificity is unknown.

The CDR3 runs 14 residues. V gave up 5 bases and J gave up 3 bases; unmatched junction bases: 6. Germline CDR1 is SGHTA and CDR2 is FQGTGA. Time point given: newly diagnosed, previously untreated cHL patient sample. Profiled with immunoSEQ multiplex PCR; TCRdb holds only in-frame clones, not every one. The table lists approximately 15,000 clones, roughly nine tenths of them singletons. The sequence was collected from a human donor with classical Hodgkin lymphoma. Source material: peripheral blood mononuclear cells (PBMCs). The V call is TRBV7-3, the J call TRBJ1-2; 7 bases map to TRBD1. The CDR3 sequence: CASSAQGGDYGYTF. CDR3 sequence (DNA): TGTGCCAGCAGCGCGCAAGGGGGCGACTATGGCTACACCTTC.